The 6 T cell receptor beta chains presented below share a single source sample, sequenced in a study of blood T cell repertoires in COVID-19. The method was immunoSEQ multiplex PCR; TCRdb's version includes in-frame clones alone and lacks a portion of them. The repertoire holds nearly 50,000 clones, with about 82% as singletons. The source material was peripheral blood. All receptors come from a woman aged 60-75 years with acute or convalescent COVID-19.

This chain connects TRBV28 to TRBJ2-2; TRBD2 matches 7 bases. This CDR3 has 14 residues. Per the germline V gene, CDR1 is MDHEN and CDR2 is SYDVKM. After removal of 6 bases from V and 2 bases from J, the junction contained 3 bases not matched to a gene. The CDR3 sequence: CASSSSGNTGELFF. The CDR3 nucleotides are TGTGCCAGCAGCTCTAGCGGAAACACCGGGGAGCTGTTTTTT.

This clone was detected only a few times. The chain uses TRBV7-8 and TRBJ2-7; perhaps TRBD2 as D (6 bases). There are 15 residues in the CDR3. Trimming shortened V by 6 bases and J by 6 bases, and 21 bases separated the two germline ends. Germline V gives CDR1 SGHVS, CDR2 FQNEAQ. The CDR3 is CASRGLLGRSGEQYF. CDR3 DNA: TGTGCCAGCAGGGGACTGCTTGGGCGATCTGGCGAGCAGTACTTC.

This clone has just one count. The chain carries TRBV6-5 and TRBJ1-1, with a weak D call TRBD1 (5 bases). Between the trimmed V and J ends, which lost 8 bases and 4 bases, there was a span of 11 bases. CDR3 length: 12 amino acids. Germline-derived CDR1 and CDR2 are MNHEY and SVGAGI. CDR3 in amino acids: CASHRLGTEAFF. Here the CDR3 DNA reads TGTGCCAGCCACAGGCTGGGCACTGAAGCTTTCTTT.

The CDR3 coding sequence is TGCAGCGCCATCCTAGCGAACGAGCAGTACTTC. This codes for CSAILANEQYF. The gene calls are TRBV29-1 and TRBJ2-7; a weak D match, TRBD2 (6 bases). V lost 7 bases and J 5 bases, leaving 12 bases between the germline ends. This CDR3 is 11 amino acids long. The germline V gene encodes CDR1 SQVTM and CDR2 ANQGSEA.

The V call is TRBV28, the J call TRBJ2-3; D may be TRBD1 (5 bases). Germline V gives CDR1 MDHEN, CDR2 SYDVKM. V lost 1 base and J 0 bases, leaving 11 bases between the germline ends. This CDR3 is 16 amino acids long. Here the CDR3 DNA reads TGTGCCAGCAGTTTATCAGGGTTCCCAAGCACAGATACGCAGTATTTT. It yields the protein CASSLSGFPSTDTQYF.

The rearrangement uses TRBV18 and TRBJ1-5; D not resolved. Deletions cut 2 bases from V and 4 bases from J, with 6 bases between. Germline V lookup: CDR1 KGHSH, CDR2 LQKENI. This CDR3 region has 13 residues. For the CDR3, the DNA is TGTGCCAGCTCACCAACAGAGAATCAGCCCCAGCATTTT. Encoded protein: CASSPTENQPQHF.